The T cell receptor (beta chain) described here comes from a study of Ad26.COV2.S vaccination and SARS-CoV-2 variants. Study details: The trial was COV1001 and the donor's arm was Ad26.COV2.S. Intramuscular Ad26.COV2.S doses were given once or twice, 56 days apart.

TCRdb keeps only in-frame clones here, not all; method: immunoSEQ multiplex PCR. Among about 370,000 clones listed, roughly nine tenths were seen once. The treatment was: some 19 received Ad26.COV2.S at low or high dose, single or two shots; roughly 5 received placebo; per-sample allocation not given. Each sample was drawn 63 days after the first injection (of vaccine or placebo). Ad26.COV2.S expressed prefusion-stabilized spike from the original Wuhan strain. The germline V gene encodes CDR1 LGHDT and CDR2 YNNKEL (reference sequence). The CDR3 has 15 residues. V was clipped by 1 base and J by 1 base, with 10 bases between them.

The J gene is TRBJ2-5, the V gene TRBV3-1 (or the pseudogene TRBV3-2); D is tentatively TRBD1 or TRBD2 (6 bases each). Sequencing used peripheral blood, obtained in a trial of Ad26.COV2.S vaccine versus placebo. The receptor was derived from a person aged 18-60 years who received the Ad26.COV2.S COVID-19 vaccine or a placebo. CDR3 protein: CASSQAGGLQETQYF. The CDR3 DNA follows: TGTGCCAGCAGCCAAGCTGGGGGGCTCCAAGAGACCCAGTACTTC.